This record covers a single T cell receptor (beta chain). Other nucleotide sequences from this sample produce the same CDR3. These data are taken from a study of control samples from healthy donors and cancer patients. Assay: immunoSEQ multiplex PCR; the TCRdb copy retains only in-frame clones and omits some. The sample contains 150,000 to 200,000 clones, 91% of which appear only once. This CDR3 contains 11 residues. The V gene's germline CDR1 is DFQATT and CDR2 SNEGSKA (reference sequence). Trimming cost V 6 bases and J 3 bases, with 6 bases left between them. The TCR was taken from a young woman in good health. The chain couples TRBV20-1 to TRBJ2-1; D gene uncertain. Material for sequencing was blood. The CDR3 DNA reads TGCAGTGCAAGACGCTACAATGAGCAGTTCTTC. Its translation is CSARRYNEQFF.